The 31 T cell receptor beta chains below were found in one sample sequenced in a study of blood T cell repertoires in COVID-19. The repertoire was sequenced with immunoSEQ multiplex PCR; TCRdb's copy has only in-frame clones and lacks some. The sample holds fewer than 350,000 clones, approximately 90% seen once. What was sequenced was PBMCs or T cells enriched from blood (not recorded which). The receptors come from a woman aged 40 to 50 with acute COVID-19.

The CDR3 here is CSALGVRNTGELFF. CDR3 DNA sequence: TGCAGCGCTCTAGGGGTGAGGAACACCGGGGAGCTGTTTTTT. The chain joins TRBV29-1 to TRBJ2-2, with D possibly being TRBD1 (5 bases). This CDR3 comprises 14 residues. V lost 7 bases and J lost 1, with 13 bases in between. Germline V gene lookup returns CDR1 SQVTM and CDR2 ANQGSEA.

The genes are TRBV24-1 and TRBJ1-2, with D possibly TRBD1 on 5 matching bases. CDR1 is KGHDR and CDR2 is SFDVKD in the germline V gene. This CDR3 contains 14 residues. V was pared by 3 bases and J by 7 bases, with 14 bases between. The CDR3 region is CATSDPSGGSGYTF. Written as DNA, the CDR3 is TGTGCCACCAGTGATCCATCGGGGGGGAGTGGCTACACCTTC.

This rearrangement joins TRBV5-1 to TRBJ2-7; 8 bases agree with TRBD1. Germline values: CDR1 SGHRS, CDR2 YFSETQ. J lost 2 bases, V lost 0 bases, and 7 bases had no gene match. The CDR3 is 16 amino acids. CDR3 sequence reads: CASSLAGTGGPYEQYF. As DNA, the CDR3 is TGCGCCAGCAGCTTGGCCGGTACAGGGGGACCCTACGAGCAGTACTTC.

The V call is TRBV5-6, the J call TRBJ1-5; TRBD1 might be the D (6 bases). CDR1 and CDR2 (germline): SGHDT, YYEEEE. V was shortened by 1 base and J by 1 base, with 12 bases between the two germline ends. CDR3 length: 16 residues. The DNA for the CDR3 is TGTGCCAGCAGCTTGTACAGGGAGGGAAGCAATCAGCCCCAGCATTTT. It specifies CASSLYREGSNQPQHF.

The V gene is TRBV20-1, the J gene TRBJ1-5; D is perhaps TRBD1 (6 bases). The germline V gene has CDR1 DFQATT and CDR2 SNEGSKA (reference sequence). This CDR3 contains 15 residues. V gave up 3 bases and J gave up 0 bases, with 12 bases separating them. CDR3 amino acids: CSASGGRVSNQPQHF. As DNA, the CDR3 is TGCAGTGCTAGTGGGGGGCGGGTTAGCAATCAGCCCCAGCATTTT.

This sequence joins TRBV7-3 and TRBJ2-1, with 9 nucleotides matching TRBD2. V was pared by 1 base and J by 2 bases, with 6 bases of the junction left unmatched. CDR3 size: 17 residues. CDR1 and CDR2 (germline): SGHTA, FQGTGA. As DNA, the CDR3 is TGTGCCAGCAGCTTAAGTCCCGGACTAGCGACCTACAATGAGCAGTTCTTC. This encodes CASSLSPGLATYNEQFF.

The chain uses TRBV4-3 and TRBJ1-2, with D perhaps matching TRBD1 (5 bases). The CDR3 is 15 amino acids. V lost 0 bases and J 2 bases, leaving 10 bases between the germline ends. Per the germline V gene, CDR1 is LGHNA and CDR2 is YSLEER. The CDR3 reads CASSQEARVNYGYTF. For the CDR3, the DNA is TGCGCCAGCAGCCAAGAGGCCAGGGTAAACTATGGCTACACCTTC.

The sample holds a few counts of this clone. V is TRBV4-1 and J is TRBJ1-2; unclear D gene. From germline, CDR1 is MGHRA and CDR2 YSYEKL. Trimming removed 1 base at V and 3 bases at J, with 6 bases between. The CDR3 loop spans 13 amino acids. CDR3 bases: TGCGCCAGCAGCCAAGCCGGGGACTATGGCTACACCTTC. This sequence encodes CASSQAGDYGYTF.

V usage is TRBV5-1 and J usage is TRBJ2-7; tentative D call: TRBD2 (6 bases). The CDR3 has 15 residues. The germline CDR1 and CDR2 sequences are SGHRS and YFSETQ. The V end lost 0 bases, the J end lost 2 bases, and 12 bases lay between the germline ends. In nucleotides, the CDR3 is TGCGCCAGCAGCTTGGAACCGGGACTTACCTACGAGCAGTACTTC. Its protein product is CASSLEPGLTYEQYF.

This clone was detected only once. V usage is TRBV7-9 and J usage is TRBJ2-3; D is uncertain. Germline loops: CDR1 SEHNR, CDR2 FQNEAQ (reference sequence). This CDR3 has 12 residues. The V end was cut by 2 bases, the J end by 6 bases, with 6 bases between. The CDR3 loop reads CASSLIVDTQYF. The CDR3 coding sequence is TGTGCCAGCAGCTTAATAGTGGATACGCAGTATTTT.

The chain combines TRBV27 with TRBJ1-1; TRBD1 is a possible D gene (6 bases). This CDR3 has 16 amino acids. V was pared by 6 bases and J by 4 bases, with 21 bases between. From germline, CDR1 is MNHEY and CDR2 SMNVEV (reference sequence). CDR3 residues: CASSRGAGEIGTEAFF. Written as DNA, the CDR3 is TGTGCCAGCAGCAGGGGCGCCGGGGAAATCGGCACTGAAGCTTTCTTT.

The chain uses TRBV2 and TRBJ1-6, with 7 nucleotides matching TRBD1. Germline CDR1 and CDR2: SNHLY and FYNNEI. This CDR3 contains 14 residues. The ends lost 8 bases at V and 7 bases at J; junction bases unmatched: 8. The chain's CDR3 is CASALTGVNSPLHF. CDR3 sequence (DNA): TGTGCCAGCGCCCTAACAGGGGTAAATTCACCCCTCCACTTT.

CDR3 sequence (DNA): TGTGCCAGCACCCCGGGACAGGGAAACACCATATATTTT. This encodes CASTPGQGNTIYF. The J gene is TRBJ1-3, the V gene TRBV28; 7 bases align to TRBD1. Germline-derived CDR1 and CDR2 are MDHEN and SYDVKM. With V trimmed by 7 bases and J by 4 bases, 4 bases remained unmatched. The CDR3 covers 13 residues.

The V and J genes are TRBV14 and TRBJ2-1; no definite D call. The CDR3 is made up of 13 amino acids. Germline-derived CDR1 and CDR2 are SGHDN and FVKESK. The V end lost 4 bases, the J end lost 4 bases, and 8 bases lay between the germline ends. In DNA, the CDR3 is TGTGCCAGCAGCCTCACTACATACAATGAGCAGTTCTTC. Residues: CASSLTTYNEQFF.

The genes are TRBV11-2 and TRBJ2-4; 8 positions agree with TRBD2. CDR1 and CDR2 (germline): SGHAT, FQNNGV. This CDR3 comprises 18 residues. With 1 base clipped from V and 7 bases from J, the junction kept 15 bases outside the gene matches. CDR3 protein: CASSLGGRMGVRENIQYF. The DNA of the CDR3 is TGTGCCAGCAGCTTAGGCGGGAGGATGGGAGTCCGGGAGAACATTCAGTACTTC.

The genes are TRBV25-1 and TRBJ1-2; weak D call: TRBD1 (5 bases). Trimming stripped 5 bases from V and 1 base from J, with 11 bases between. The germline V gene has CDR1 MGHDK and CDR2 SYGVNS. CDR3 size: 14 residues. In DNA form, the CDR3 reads TGTGCCAGCAGTCCCGTGGGGCGTAACTATGGCTACACCTTC. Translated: CASSPVGRNYGYTF.

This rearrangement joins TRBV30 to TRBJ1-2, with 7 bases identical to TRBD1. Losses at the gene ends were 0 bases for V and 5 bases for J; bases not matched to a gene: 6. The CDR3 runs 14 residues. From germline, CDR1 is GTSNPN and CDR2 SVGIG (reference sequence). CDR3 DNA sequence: TGTGCCTGGAGTGTAAACAGGGGAAGGTATGGCTACACCTTC. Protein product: CAWSVNRGRYGYTF.

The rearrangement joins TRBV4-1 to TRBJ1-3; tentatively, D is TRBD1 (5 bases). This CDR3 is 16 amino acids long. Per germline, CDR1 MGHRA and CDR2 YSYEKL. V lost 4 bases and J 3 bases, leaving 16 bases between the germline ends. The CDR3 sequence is CASSRGAQSRGNTIYF. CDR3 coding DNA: TGCGCCAGCAGCCGCGGGGCGCAGTCGCGTGGAAACACCATATATTTT.

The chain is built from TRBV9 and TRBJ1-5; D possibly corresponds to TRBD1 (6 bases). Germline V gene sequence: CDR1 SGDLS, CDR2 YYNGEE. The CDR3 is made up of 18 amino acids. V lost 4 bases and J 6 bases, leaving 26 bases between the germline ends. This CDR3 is CASSLTPGGAGSVQPQHF. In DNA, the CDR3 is TGTGCCAGCAGCTTAACTCCCGGGGGGGCAGGGAGTGTTCAGCCCCAGCATTTT.

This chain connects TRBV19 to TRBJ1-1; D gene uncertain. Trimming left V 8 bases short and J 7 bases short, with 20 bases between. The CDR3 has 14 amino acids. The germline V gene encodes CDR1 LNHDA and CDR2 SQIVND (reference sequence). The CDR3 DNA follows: TGTGCCAGTTTGGGTGGGGAGACGCTTTTTGAAGCTTTCTTT. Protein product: CASLGGETLFEAFF.

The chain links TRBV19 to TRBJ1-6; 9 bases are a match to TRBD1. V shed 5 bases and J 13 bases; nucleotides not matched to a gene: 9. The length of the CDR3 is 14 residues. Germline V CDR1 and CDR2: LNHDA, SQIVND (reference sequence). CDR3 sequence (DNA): TGTGCCAGTAGTCCCGGACAGGGGCGCCCGCCCCTCCACTTT. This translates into CASSPGQGRPPLHF.

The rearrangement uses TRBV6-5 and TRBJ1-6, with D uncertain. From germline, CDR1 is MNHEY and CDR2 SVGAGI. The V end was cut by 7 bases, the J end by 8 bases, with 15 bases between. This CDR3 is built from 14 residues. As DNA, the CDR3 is TGTGCCAGCATCAACACGGGGAGGGATTCACCCCTCCACTTT. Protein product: CASINTGRDSPLHF.

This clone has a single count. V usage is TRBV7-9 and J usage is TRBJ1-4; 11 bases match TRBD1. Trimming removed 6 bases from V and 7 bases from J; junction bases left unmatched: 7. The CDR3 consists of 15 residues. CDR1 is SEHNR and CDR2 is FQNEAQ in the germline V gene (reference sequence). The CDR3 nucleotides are TGTGCCAGCAGTAAGACCGGGACAGGGGGTGAAAAACTGTTTTTT. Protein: CASSKTGTGGEKLFF.

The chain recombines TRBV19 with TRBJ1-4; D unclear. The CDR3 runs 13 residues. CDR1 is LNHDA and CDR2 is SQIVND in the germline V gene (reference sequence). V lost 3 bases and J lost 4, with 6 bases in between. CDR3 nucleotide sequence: TGTGCCAGTAGTATCCAGGTTAATGAAAAACTGTTTTTT. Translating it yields CASSIQVNEKLFF.

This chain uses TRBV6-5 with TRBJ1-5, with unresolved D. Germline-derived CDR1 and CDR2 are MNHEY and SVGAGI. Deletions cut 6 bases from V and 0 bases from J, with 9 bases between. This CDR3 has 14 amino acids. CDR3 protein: CASRQSYSNQPQHF. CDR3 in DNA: TGTGCCAGCAGACAGAGCTATAGCAATCAGCCCCAGCATTTT.

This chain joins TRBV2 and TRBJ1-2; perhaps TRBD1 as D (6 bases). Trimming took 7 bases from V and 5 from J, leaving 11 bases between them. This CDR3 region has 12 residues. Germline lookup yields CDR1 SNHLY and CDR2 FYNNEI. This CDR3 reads CASIEQGYGYTF. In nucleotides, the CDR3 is TGTGCCAGCATTGAGCAGGGGTATGGCTACACCTTC.

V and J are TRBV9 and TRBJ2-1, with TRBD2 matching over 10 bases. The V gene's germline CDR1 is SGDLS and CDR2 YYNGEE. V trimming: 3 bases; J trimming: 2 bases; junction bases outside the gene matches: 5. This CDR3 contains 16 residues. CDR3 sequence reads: CASSGRTSGAYNEQFF. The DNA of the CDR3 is TGTGCCAGCAGCGGAAGAACTAGCGGGGCCTACAATGAGCAGTTCTTC.

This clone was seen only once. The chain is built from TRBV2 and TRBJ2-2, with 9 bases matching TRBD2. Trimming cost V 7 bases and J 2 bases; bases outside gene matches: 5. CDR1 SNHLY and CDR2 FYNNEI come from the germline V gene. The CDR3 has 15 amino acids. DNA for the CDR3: TGTGCCAGCACCCGGACTAGCGCCAACACCGGGGAGCTGTTTTTT. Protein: CASTRTSANTGELFF.

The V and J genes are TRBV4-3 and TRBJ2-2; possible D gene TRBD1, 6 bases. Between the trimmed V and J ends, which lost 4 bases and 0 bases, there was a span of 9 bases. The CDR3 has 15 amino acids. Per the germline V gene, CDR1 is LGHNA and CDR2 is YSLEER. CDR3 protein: CASSPGVANTGELFF. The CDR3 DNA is TGCGCCAGCAGCCCAGGGGTAGCGAACACCGGGGAGCTGTTTTTT.

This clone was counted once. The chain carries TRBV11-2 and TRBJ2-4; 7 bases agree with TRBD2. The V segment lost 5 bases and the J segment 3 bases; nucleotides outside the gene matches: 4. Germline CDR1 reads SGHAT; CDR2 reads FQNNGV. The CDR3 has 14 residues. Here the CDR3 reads CASSPTGGKNIQYF. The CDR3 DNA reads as TGTGCCAGCAGCCCCACGGGGGGCAAAAACATTCAGTACTTC.

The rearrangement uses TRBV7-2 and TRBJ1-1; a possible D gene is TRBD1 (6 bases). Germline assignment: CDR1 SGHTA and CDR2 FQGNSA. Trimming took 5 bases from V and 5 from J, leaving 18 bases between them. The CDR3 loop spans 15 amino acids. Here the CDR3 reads CASSPQGRKNTEAFF. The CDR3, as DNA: TGTGCCAGCAGCCCCCAGGGGAGAAAGAATACTGAAGCTTTCTTT.